This T cell receptor (beta chain) was documented in a study of PD-1 blockade in classical Hodgkin lymphoma. Looked up from germline, CDR1 is SEHNR and CDR2 is FQNEAQ (reference sequence). The CDR3 consists of 17 residues. With V trimmed by 1 base and J by 2 bases, 8 bases remained unmatched. In every patient, relapse followed autologous stem cell transplantation, while exposure to brentuximab vedotin differed. Through magnetic negative selection, CD8+ T cells were separated from PBMCs that had been thawed. TCRdb keeps only in-frame clones here, not all; method: immunoSEQ multiplex PCR. The sample has under 2,000 clones, about two thirds seen once; the top ten hold about 32%. As for this clone: The antigen remains unidentified.

Study-wide results and caveats: Relative to healthy donors, newly diagnosed patients reportedly had lower baseline TCR diversity, which was reported as lower still in relapsed/refractory patients. Compared with baseline, CD4+ but not CD8+ TCR diversity had risen significantly by C4D1.

This specimen consisted of CD8+ T cells from blood, obtained at baseline. The V and J genes are TRBV7-9 and TRBJ2-1, with 7 bases matching TRBD2. The receptor was derived from a human donor with classical Hodgkin lymphoma. The CDR3 loop is CASSLGWLAETYNEQFF. The CDR3, as DNA: TGTGCCAGCAGCTTAGGTTGGCTAGCGGAAACCTACAATGAGCAGTTCTTC.